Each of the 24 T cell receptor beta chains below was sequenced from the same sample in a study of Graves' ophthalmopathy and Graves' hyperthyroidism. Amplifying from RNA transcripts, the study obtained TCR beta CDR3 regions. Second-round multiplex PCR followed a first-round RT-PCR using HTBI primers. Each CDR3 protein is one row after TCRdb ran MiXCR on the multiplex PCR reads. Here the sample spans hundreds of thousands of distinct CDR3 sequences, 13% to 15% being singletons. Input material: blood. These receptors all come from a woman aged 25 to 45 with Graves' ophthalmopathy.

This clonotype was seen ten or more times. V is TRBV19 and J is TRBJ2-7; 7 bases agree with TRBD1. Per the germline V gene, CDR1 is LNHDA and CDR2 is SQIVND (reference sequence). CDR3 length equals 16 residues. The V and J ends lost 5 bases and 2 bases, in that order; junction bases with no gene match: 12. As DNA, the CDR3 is TGTGCCAGTAGTGGAGGCATTGGGACAGAACCCTACGAGCAGTACTTC. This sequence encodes CASSGGIGTEPYEQYF.

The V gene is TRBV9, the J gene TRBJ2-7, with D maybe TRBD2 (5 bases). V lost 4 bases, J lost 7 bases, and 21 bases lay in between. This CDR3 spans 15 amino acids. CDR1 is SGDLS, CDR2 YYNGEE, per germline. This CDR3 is CASSYGVGVLQEQYF. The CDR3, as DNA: TGTGCCAGCAGCTACGGCGTGGGAGTCTTGCAAGAGCAGTACTTC.

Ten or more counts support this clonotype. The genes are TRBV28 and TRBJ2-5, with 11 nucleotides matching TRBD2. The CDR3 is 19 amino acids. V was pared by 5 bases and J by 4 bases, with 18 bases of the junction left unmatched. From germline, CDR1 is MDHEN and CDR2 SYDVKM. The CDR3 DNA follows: TGTGCCAGCAGTCGACAGGCCGGGACTAGCGGTATCGGAGGAGAGACCCAGTACTTC. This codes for CASSRQAGTSGIGGETQYF.

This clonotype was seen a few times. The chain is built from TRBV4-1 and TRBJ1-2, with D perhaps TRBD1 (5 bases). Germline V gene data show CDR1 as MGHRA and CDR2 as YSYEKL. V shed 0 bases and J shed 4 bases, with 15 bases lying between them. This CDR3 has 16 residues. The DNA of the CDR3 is TGCGCCAGCAGCCAAGATCCTGAGTTGGGACTCTATGGCTACACCTTC. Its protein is CASSQDPELGLYGYTF.

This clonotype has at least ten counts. CDR3 in DNA: TGTGCCAGCAGTGCTATGGGGGATCAGCCCCAGCATTTT. Translated, it gives CASSAMGDQPQHF. V and J are TRBV12-3 or TRBV12-4 and TRBJ1-5, with D possibly TRBD1 on 5 matching bases. The CDR3 covers 13 residues. Trimming removed 5 bases at V and 5 bases at J, with 10 bases between.

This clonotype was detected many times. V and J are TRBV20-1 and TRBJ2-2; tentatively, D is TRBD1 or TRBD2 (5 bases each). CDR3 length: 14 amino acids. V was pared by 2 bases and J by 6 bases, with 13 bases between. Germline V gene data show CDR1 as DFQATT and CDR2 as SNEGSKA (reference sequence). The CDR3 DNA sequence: TGCAGTGCTAGACCCCTTGGGACCGCCGGGGAGCTGTTTTTT. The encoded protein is CSARPLGTAGELFF.

CDR3 loop: CASGTGLSKNIQYF. CDR3 bases: TGTGCCAGTGGTACAGGGTTGTCCAAAAACATTCAGTACTTC. The V and J genes are TRBV19 and TRBJ2-4; D perhaps matches TRBD1 (6 bases). Germline loops: CDR1 LNHDA, CDR2 SQIVND (reference sequence). This CDR3 region has 14 residues. The V gene lost 8 bases and the J gene lost 2 bases, with 13 bases spanning the gap.

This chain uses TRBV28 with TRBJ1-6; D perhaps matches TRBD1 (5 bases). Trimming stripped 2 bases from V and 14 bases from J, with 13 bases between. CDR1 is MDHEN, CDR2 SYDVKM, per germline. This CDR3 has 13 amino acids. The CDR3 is CASSLNGDGALHF. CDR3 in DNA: TGTGCCAGCAGTTTAAACGGGGACGGGGCCCTCCACTTT.

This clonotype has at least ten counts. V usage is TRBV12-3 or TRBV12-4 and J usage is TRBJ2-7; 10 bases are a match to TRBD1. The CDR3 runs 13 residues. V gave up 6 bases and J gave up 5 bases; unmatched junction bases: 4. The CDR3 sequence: CASRRGQGHEQYF. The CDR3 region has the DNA TGTGCCAGCAGACGGGGACAGGGGCACGAGCAGTACTTC.

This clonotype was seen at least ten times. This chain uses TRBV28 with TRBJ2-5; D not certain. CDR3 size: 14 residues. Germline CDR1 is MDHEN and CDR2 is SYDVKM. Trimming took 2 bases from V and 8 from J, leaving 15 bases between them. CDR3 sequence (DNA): TGTGCCAGCAGTTTACGGATCACTCCGCGAACCCAGTACTTC. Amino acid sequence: CASSLRITPRTQYF.

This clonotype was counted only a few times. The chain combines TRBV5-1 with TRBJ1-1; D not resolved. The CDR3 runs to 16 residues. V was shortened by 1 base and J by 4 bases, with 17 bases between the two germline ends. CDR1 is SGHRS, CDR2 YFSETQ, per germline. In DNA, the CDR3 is TGCGCCAGCAGCTTGTTTGGGGAATTACAAGGCACTGAAGCTTTCTTT. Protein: CASSLFGELQGTEAFF.

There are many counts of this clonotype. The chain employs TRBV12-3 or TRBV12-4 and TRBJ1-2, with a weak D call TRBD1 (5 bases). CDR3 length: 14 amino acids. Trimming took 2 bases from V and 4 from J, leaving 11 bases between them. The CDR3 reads CASSLRDRLYGYTF. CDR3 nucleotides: TGTGCCAGCAGTTTACGGGACCGCCTCTATGGCTACACCTTC.

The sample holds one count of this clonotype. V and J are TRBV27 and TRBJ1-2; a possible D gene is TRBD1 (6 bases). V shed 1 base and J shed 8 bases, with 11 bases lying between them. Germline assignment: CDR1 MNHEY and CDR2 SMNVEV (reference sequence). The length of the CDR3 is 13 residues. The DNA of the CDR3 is TGTGCCAGCAGTTTATTCAGGGGTCAAGGCTACACCTTC. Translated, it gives CASSLFRGQGYTF.

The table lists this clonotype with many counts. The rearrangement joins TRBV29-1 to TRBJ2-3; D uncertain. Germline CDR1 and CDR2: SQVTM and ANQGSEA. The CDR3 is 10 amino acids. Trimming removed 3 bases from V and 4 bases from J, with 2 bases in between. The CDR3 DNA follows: TGCAGCGTTGAGGCAGATACGCAGTATTTT. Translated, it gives CSVEADTQYF.

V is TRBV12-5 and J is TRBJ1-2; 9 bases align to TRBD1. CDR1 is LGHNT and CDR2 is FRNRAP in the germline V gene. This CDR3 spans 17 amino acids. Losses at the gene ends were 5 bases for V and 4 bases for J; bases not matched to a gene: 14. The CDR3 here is CASGPNQGTGYSYGYTF. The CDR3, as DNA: TGTGCTAGTGGTCCAAACCAAGGGACAGGGTACAGCTATGGCTACACCTTC.

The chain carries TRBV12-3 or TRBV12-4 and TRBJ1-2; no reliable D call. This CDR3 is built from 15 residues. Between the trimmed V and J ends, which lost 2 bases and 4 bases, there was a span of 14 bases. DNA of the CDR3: TGTGCCAGCAGTTTATCATTCCCCCTAGGCTATGGCTACACCTTC. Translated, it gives CASSLSFPLGYGYTF.

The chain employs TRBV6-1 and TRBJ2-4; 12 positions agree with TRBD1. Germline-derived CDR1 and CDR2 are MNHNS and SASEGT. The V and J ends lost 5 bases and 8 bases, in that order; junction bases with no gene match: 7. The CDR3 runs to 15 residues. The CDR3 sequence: CASSPGQGASDIQYF. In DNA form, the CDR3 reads TGTGCCAGCAGTCCGGGACAGGGGGCTTCGGACATTCAGTACTTC.

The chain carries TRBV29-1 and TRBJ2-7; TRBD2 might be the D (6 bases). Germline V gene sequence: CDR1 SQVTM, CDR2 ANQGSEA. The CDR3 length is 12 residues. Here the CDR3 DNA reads TGCGTTGCCGGGACTGACATCTACGAGCAGTACTTC. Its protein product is CVAGTDIYEQYF.

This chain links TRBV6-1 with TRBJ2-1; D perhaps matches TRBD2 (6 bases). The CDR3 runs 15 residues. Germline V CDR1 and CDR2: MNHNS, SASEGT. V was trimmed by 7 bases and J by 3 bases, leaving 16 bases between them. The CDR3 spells CASTPPRGIYNEQFF. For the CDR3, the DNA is TGTGCCAGCACTCCACCTCGGGGGATCTACAATGAGCAGTTCTTC.

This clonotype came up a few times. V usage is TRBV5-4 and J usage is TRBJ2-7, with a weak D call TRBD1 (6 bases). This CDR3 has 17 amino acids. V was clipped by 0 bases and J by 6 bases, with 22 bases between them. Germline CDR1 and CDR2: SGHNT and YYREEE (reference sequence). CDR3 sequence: CASSLAVSKWGPVEQYF. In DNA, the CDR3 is TGTGCCAGCAGCTTGGCCGTATCCAAATGGGGGCCGGTCGAGCAGTACTTC.

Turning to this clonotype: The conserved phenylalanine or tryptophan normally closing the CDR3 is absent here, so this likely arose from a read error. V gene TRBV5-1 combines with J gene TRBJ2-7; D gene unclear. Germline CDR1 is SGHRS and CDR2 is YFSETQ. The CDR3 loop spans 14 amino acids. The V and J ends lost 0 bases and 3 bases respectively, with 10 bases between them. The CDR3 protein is CASSLVAGSYEQYL. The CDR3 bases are TGCGCCAGCAGCTTGGTGGCAGGCAGCTACGAGCAGTACCTC.

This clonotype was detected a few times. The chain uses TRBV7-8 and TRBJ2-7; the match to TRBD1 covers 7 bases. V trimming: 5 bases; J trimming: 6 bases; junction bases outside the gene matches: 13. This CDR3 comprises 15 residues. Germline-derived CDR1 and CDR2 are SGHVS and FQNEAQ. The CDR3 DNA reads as TGTGCCAGCAGCCAAATGACAGGGACCTTGTTCGAGCAGTACTTC. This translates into CASSQMTGTLFEQYF.

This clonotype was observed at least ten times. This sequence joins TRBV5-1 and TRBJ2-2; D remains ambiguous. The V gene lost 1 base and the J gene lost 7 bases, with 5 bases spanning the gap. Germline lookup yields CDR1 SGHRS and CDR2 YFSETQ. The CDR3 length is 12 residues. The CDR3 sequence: CASSLSGGELFF. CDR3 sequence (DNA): TGCGCCAGCAGCTTGTCTGGCGGGGAGCTGTTTTTT.

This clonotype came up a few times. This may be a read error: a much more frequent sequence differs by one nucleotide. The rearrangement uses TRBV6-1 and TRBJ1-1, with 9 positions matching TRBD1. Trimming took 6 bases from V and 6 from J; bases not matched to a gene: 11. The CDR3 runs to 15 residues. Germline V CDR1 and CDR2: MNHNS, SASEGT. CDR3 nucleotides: TGTGCCAGCAGACACGGGACAGGGTCCGACGCTGAAGCTTTCTTT. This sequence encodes CASRHGTGSDAEAFF.